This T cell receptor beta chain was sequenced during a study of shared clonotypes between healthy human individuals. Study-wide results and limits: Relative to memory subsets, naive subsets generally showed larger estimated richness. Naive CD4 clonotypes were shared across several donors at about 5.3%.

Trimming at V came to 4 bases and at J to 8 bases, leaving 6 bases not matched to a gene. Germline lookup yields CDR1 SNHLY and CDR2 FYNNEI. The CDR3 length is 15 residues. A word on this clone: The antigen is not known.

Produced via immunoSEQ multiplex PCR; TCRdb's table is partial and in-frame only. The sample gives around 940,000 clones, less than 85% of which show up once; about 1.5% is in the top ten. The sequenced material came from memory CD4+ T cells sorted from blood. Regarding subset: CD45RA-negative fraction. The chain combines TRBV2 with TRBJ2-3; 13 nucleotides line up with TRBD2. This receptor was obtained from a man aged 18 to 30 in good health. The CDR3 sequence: CASSGTSGGSGTQYF. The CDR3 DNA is TGTGCCAGCAGTGGGACTAGCGGGGGCTCAGGTACGCAGTATTTT.